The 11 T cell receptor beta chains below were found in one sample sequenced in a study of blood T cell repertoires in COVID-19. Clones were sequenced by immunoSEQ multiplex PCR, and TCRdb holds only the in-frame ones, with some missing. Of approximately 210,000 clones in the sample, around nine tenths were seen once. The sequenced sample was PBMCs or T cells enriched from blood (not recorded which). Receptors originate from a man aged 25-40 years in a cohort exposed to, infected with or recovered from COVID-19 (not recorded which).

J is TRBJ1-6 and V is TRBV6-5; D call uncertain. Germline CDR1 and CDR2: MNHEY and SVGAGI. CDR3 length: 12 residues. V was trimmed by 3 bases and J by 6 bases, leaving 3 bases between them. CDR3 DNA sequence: TGTGCCAGCAGTTATAGTAATTCACCCCTCCACTTT. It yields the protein CASSYSNSPLHF.

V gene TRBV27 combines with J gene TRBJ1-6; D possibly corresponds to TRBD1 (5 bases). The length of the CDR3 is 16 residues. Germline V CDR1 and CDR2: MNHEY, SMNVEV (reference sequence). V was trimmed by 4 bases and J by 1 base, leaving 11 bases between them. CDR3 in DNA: TGTGCCAGCAGTTCGTCTCAGGGATCCTATAATTCACCCCTCCACTTT. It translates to CASSSSQGSYNSPLHF.

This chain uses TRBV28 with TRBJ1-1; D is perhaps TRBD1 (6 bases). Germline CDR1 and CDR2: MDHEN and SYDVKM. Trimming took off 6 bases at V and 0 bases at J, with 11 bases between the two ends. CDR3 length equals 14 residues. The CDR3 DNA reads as TGTGCCAGCAGATACAGGGAATTGAACACTGAAGCTTTCTTT. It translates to CASRYRELNTEAFF.

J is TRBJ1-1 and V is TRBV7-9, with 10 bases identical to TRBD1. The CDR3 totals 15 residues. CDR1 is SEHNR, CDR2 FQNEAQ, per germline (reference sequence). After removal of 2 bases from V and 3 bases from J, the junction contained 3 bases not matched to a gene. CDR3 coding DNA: TGTGCCAGCAGCTTATCGGGACAGGGGCACACTGAAGCTTTCTTT. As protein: CASSLSGQGHTEAFF.

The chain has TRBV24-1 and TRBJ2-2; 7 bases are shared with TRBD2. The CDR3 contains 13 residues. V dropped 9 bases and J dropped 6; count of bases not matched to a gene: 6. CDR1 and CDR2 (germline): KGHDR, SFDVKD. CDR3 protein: CATRRTRSGELFF. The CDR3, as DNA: TGTGCCACCCGAAGGACTAGATCCGGGGAGCTGTTTTTT.

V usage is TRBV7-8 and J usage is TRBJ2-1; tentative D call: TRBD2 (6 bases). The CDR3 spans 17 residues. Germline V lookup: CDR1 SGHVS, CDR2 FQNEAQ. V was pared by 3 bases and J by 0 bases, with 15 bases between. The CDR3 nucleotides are TGTGCCAGCAGCTTGAGATTTGTCGGGAGCTCCTACAATGAGCAGTTCTTC. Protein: CASSLRFVGSSYNEQFF.

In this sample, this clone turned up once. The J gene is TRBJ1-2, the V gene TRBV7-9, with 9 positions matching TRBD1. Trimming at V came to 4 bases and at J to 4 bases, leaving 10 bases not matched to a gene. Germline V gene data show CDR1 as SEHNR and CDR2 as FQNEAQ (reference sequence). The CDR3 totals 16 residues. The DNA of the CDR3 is TGTGCCAGCAGCTCAACAGGGGGCGCAAGCGCCTATGGCTACACCTTC. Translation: CASSSTGGASAYGYTF.

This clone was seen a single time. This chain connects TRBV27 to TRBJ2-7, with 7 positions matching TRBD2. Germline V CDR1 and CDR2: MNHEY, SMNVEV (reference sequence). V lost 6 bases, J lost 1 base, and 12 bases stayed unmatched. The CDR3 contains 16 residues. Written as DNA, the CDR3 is TGTGCCAGCAGCGCCAACCGGGACTATCCTTCCTACGAGCAGTACTTC. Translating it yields CASSANRDYPSYEQYF.

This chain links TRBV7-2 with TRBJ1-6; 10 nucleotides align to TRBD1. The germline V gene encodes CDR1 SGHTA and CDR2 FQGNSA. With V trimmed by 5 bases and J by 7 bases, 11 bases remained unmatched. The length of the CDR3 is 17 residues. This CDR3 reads CASSEGGWDRGNSPLHF. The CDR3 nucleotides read TGTGCCAGCAGCGAAGGGGGGTGGGACAGGGGAAATTCACCCCTCCACTTT.

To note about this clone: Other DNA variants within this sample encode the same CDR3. In nucleotides, the CDR3 is TGTGCCAGCAGTTTAGGACTAGCGGGTAACTACGAGCAGTACTTC. The encoded protein is CASSLGLAGNYEQYF. The chain couples TRBV27 to TRBJ2-7, with TRBD2 identical over 11 bases. Germline V gene lookup returns CDR1 MNHEY and CDR2 SMNVEV (reference sequence). The CDR3 has 15 residues. J lost 3 bases, V lost 2 bases, and 3 bases had no gene match.

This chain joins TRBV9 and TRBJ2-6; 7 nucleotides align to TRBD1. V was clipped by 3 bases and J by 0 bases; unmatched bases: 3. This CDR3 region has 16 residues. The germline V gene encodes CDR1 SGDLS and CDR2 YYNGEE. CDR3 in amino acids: CASSGNRGSGANVLTF. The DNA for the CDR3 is TGTGCCAGCAGCGGGAACAGGGGCTCTGGGGCCAACGTCCTGACTTTC.